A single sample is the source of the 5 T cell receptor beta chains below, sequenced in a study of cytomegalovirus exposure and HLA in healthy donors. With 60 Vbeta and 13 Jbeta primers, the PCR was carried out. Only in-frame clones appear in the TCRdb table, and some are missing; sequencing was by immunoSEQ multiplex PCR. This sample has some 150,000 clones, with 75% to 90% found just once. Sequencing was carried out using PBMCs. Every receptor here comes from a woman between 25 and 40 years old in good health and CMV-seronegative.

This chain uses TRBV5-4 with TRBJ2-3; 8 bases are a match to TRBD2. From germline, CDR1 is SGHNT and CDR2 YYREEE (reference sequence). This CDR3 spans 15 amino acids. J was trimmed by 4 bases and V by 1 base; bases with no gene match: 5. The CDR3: CASSLSGSRADTQYF. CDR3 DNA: TGTGCCAGCAGCTTGAGCGGGAGTAGGGCAGATACGCAGTATTTT. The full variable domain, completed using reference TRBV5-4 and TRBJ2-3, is ETGVTQSPTHLIKTRGQQVTLRCSSQSGHNTVSWYQQALGQGPQFIFQYYREEENGRGNFPPRFSGLQFPNYSSELNVNALELDDSALYLCASSLSGSRADTQYFGPGTRLTVL.

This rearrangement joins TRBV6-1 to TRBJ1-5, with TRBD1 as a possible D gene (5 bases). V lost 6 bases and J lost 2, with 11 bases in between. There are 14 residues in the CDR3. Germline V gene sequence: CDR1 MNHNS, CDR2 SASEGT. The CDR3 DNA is TGTGCCAGCAGCGATGGGGGGGGCAATCAGCCCCAGCATTTT. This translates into CASSDGGGNQPQHF.

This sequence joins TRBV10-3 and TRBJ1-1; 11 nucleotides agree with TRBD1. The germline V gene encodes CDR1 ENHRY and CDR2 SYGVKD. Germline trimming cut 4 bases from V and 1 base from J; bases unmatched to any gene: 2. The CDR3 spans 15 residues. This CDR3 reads CAISVGTGGNTEAFF. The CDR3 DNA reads TGTGCCATCAGTGTGGGGACAGGGGGGAACACTGAAGCTTTCTTT.

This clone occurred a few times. CDR3 nucleotide sequence: TGTGCCAGCAGTTACTCCGGGACAGTAGAAACACCCCTCCACTTT. Its translation is CASSYSGTVETPLHF. The V call is TRBV6-6, the J call TRBJ1-6, with TRBD1 matching over 7 bases. The CDR3 sequence is 15 residues long. Germline CDR1 reads MNHNY; CDR2 reads SVGAGI (reference sequence). The ends lost 0 bases at V and 11 bases at J; junction bases unmatched: 7.

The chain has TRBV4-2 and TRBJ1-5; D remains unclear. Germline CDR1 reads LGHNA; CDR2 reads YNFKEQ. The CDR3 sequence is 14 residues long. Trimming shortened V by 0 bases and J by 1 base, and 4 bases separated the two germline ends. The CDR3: CASSQDMSNQPQHF. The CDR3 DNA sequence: TGTGCCAGCAGCCAAGATATGAGCAATCAGCCCCAGCATTTT.